This T cell receptor beta chain was identified during a study of spatial heterogeneity in lung cancer. Looking at the study overall: The count of detected beta-chain sequences consistently exceeded that of alpha-chain sequences.

This CDR3 is 13 amino acids long. Trimming took 3 bases from V and 7 from J, leaving 15 bases between them. The germline gives CDR1 DFQATT, CDR2 SNEGSKA (reference sequence). From the 5' RACE reads, TCRdb called clonotypes with MiXCR, one entry per CDR3 protein. Of roughly 36,000 distinct CDR3 sequences in the sample, approximately 6.3% were seen once. This clonotype has at least ten counts. Its target is not known. As to time point: sample taken at primary tumor resection. Unsorted whole RNA of tumor, nontumor lung or frozen PBMC was sequenced. General study findings and limits: Ubiquitous expanded tumor TCRs surfaced in blood more at resection than they did at follow-up.

Source: PBMCs, taken at surgery. The TCR was taken from a male donor with early-stage non-small cell lung cancer. The V gene is TRBV20-1, the J gene TRBJ1-1; D is unresolved. The CDR3 loop is CSASPRTEHEAFF. The DNA for the CDR3 is TGCAGTGCTAGTCCCCGGACTGAACATGAAGCTTTCTTT.